The 27 T cell receptor beta chains below were found in one sample sequenced in a study of blood T cell repertoires in COVID-19. This table comes from immunoSEQ multiplex PCR, and its TCRdb copy is limited to in-frame clones, with some not included. The sample records some 360,000 clones, 70% to 90% being singletons. The material sequenced was peripheral blood. All receptors derive from a woman aged 55-69 years with COVID-19, enrolled during active disease.

The chain recombines TRBV7-9 with TRBJ1-4; D is perhaps TRBD1 (5 bases). The V and J ends lost 5 bases and 8 bases respectively, with 9 bases between them. The CDR3 runs 12 residues. From germline, CDR1 is SEHNR and CDR2 FQNEAQ (reference sequence). The CDR3: CASSVSGEKLFF. Here the CDR3 DNA reads TGTGCCAGCAGCGTATCAGGGGAAAAACTGTTTTTT.

This clone was detected once. This chain links TRBV5-1 with TRBJ2-7, with TRBD1 matching over 10 bases. After removal of 3 bases from V and 4 bases from J, the junction contained 4 bases not matched to a gene. The CDR3 runs 14 residues. From germline, CDR1 is SGHRS and CDR2 YFSETQ. DNA of the CDR3: TGCGCCAGCAGCTCGACAGGGGGCCAATACGAGCAGTACTTC. It is translated as CASSSTGGQYEQYF.

The sample holds one count of this clone. The gene calls are TRBV27 and TRBJ2-5; D possibly corresponds to TRBD1 (6 bases). Germline V gives CDR1 MNHEY, CDR2 SMNVEV (reference sequence). The germline V and J ends were trimmed by 2 bases and 4 bases, with 14 bases remaining between them. This CDR3 contains 15 residues. The CDR3 region is CASSLNRVSGETQYF. DNA of the CDR3: TGTGCCAGCAGTTTAAACAGGGTCTCGGGAGAGACCCAGTACTTC.

V usage is TRBV28 and J usage is TRBJ1-2, with D tentatively TRBD1 (6 bases). Trimming removed 4 bases from V and 2 bases from J, with 14 bases in between. Germline V gene data show CDR1 as MDHEN and CDR2 as SYDVKM. The CDR3 loop spans 15 amino acids. CDR3 nucleotides: TGTGCCAGCAGTTCCCCGGGACAAGCGAACTATGGCTACACCTTC. Its protein product is CASSSPGQANYGYTF.

The CDR3 is CASSLGGQVYGYTF. The CDR3 bases are TGTGCCAGCAGCTTAGGGGGACAGGTCTATGGCTACACCTTC. The chain recombines TRBV7-9 with TRBJ1-2; 8 bases fit TRBD1. The junction had 2 bases not matched to a gene; V was cut back by 1 base and J by 4 bases. Germline values: CDR1 SEHNR, CDR2 FQNEAQ (reference sequence). The CDR3 spans 14 residues.

CDR3 in amino acids: CSASERGGTDTQYF. In nucleotides, the CDR3 is TGCAGTGCTAGTGAGCGGGGGGGCACAGATACGCAGTATTTT. The chain is built from TRBV20-1 and TRBJ2-3; 9 positions agree with TRBD2. Germline CDR1 is DFQATT and CDR2 is SNEGSKA (reference sequence). The CDR3 length is 14 residues. Trimming removed 3 bases from V and 1 base from J; junction bases left unmatched: 2.

This clone was observed once. The chain has TRBV6-1 and TRBJ1-2; tentative D call: TRBD1 (6 bases). V shed 2 bases and J shed 7 bases, with 20 bases lying between them. The germline CDR1 and CDR2 sequences are MNHNS and SASEGT. The CDR3 extends over 16 amino acids. The DNA for the CDR3 is TGTGCCAGCAGTGAAAGCGGACAGACACCTTTTCGTGGCTACACCTTC. This translates into CASSESGQTPFRGYTF.

The genes are TRBV28 and TRBJ2-1; 11 bases match TRBD2. Germline CDR1 and CDR2: MDHEN and SYDVKM. Unmatched junction bases numbered 13, after V lost 10 bases and J lost 8 bases. There are 15 residues in the CDR3. CDR3 coding DNA: TGTGCCACCCTCTTAGGGCTAGCGGGGGGCCATGAGCAGTTCTTC. Its protein is CATLLGLAGGHEQFF.

The J gene is TRBJ1-5, the V gene TRBV19, with 9 bases aligning to TRBD1. Germline CDR1 reads LNHDA; CDR2 reads SQIVND (reference sequence). V trimming: 5 bases; J trimming: 5 bases; junction bases outside the gene matches: 10. This CDR3 has 16 amino acids. The CDR3 loop is CASSSNDRGFYQPQHF. CDR3 nucleotide sequence: TGTGCCAGTAGTTCAAACGACAGGGGGTTTTATCAGCCCCAGCATTTT. Full variable domain (rest looked up from reference TRBV19 and TRBJ1-5): DGGITQSPKYLFRKEGQNVTLSCEQNLNHDAMYWYRQDPGQGLRLIYYSQIVNDFQKGDIAEGYSVSREKKESFPLTVTSAQKNPTAFYLCASSSNDRGFYQPQHFGDGTRLSIL.

The chain recombines TRBV7-4 with TRBJ1-6; 9 bases match TRBD1. This CDR3 contains 15 residues. V shed 1 base, J shed 15 bases, and the junction held 10 bases outside the gene matches. Germline V gene sequence: CDR1 SGHVT, CDR2 SQSDAQ. CDR3 sequence reads: CASSLGQGEVSGLHF. The DNA for the CDR3 is TGTGCCAGCAGCTTAGGACAGGGGGAGGTGAGTGGCCTCCACTTT.

The chain uses TRBV5-1 and TRBJ1-4, with a weak D call TRBD1 (5 bases). V was cut by 4 bases and J by 8 bases, with 15 bases left in between. The CDR3 consists of 14 residues. Germline CDR1 SGHRS, CDR2 YFSETQ. The CDR3 here is CASSRGTRLEKLFF. CDR3 nucleotides: TGCGCCAGCAGCCGCGGGACCCGGTTAGAAAAACTGTTTTTT.

This chain joins TRBV30 and TRBJ2-6; TRBD2 matches 8 bases. Germline CDR1 GTSNPN, CDR2 SVGIG (reference sequence). The junction had 2 bases not matched to a gene; V was cut back by 1 base and J by 0 bases. This CDR3 is 16 amino acids long. The CDR3 DNA follows: TGTGCCTGGAGTGGGCGGGGGGCCTCTGGGGCCAACGTCCTGACTTTC. Protein product: CAWSGRGASGANVLTF.

About this clone itself: A read error may produce the germline difference seen at one junction end. The rearrangement joins TRBV6-5 to TRBJ1-2, with D uncertain. The germline V gene has CDR1 MNHEY and CDR2 SVGAGI. The CDR3 consists of 15 residues. This CDR3 is CASSYSMSTARQEAF. The CDR3 nucleotides read TGTGCCAGCAGTTACTCGATGTCGACCGCACGGCAGGAAGCTTTC.

CDR3 region: CASSTNGNTEAFF. The CDR3 DNA follows: TGTGCCAGCTCAACCAACGGGAACACTGAAGCTTTCTTT. The rearrangement links TRBV18 to TRBJ1-1; no definite D call. Trimming took off 5 bases at V and 1 base at J, with 8 bases between the two ends. The germline V gene has CDR1 KGHSH and CDR2 LQKENI. This CDR3 has 13 residues.

The chain employs TRBV10-3 and TRBJ2-5; TRBD1 is a possible D gene (6 bases). Deletions cut 6 bases from V and 1 base from J, with 9 bases between. The length of the CDR3 is 13 residues. Germline CDR1 and CDR2: ENHRY and SYGVKD. The CDR3 sequence is CAISRDTQETQYF. CDR3 bases: TGTGCCATCAGCCGGGACACCCAAGAGACCCAGTACTTC.

The genes are TRBV6-6 and TRBJ1-5, with TRBD1 matching 10 bases. Germline V gene lookup returns CDR1 MNHNY and CDR2 SVGAGI (reference sequence). The CDR3 consists of 15 residues. V trimming: 3 bases; J trimming: 6 bases; junction bases outside the gene matches: 5. CDR3 in amino acids: CASSYETGGFQPQHF. For the CDR3, the DNA is TGTGCCAGCAGTTATGAGACAGGGGGCTTTCAGCCCCAGCATTTT.

Only a few counts were recorded for this clone. CDR3 in amino acids: CASSRGTDYSPLHF. CDR3 coding DNA: TGCGCCAGCAGCCGAGGGACAGATTATTCACCCCTCCACTTT. This sequence joins TRBV5-1 and TRBJ1-6, with 7 nucleotides matching TRBD1. Germline loops: CDR1 SGHRS, CDR2 YFSETQ. The CDR3 is 14 amino acids. Trimming took 4 bases from V and 8 from J; bases not matched to a gene: 6.

V is TRBV19 and J is TRBJ1-2; D gene uncertain. Deletions cut 5 bases from V and 3 bases from J, with 4 bases between. The CDR3 is 11 amino acids. Germline V lookup: CDR1 LNHDA, CDR2 SQIVND (reference sequence). DNA of the CDR3: TGTGCCAGTAGTTCGTACTATGGCTACACCTTC. Translation: CASSSYYGYTF.

The chain is built from TRBV5-4 and TRBJ2-7; the D gene is possibly TRBD2 (5 bases). V shed 6 bases and J shed 0 bases, with 10 bases lying between them. Germline lookup yields CDR1 SGHNT and CDR2 YYREEE (reference sequence). The CDR3 length is 13 residues. The CDR3 loop is CASKAGGSYEQYF. CDR3 coding DNA: TGTGCCAGCAAGGCGGGTGGCTCCTACGAGCAGTACTTC.

The rearrangement uses TRBV18 and TRBJ1-2; 10 nucleotides agree with TRBD1. The CDR3 has 16 residues. Trimming at V came to 5 bases and at J to 0 bases, leaving 6 bases not matched to a gene. Germline values: CDR1 KGHSH, CDR2 LQKENI. In DNA form, the CDR3 reads TGTGCCAGCTCAGCAACCGGGACAGGGGCTAACTATGGCTACACCTTC. Its translation: CASSATGTGANYGYTF.

This rearrangement joins TRBV6-5 to TRBJ1-4, with D possibly being TRBD1 (5 bases). The V and J ends lost 0 bases and 9 bases respectively, with 17 bases between them. The CDR3 runs 16 residues. CDR1 is MNHEY, CDR2 SVGAGI, per germline. In nucleotides, the CDR3 is TGTGCCAGCAGTTACTCCGGGGGGGTGAGGAAGAAAAAACTGTTTTTT. This encodes CASSYSGGVRKKKLFF.

The chain uses TRBV5-1 and TRBJ1-2; D might be TRBD1 (5 bases). The ends were cut back, 4 bases at V and 8 bases at J, with 12 bases in the middle. Looked up from germline, CDR1 is SGHRS and CDR2 is YFSETQ. The CDR3 runs 12 residues. The CDR3 loop reads CASSPGGGGYTF. As DNA, the CDR3 is TGCGCCAGCAGCCCCGGGGGTGGGGGCTACACCTTC.

This chain connects TRBV7-3 to TRBJ2-3, with 8 nucleotides matching TRBD2. The CDR3 consists of 14 residues. Germline V CDR1 and CDR2: SGHTA, FQGTGA. V shed 3 bases and J 2 bases; nucleotides not matched to a gene: 1. The CDR3 DNA reads TGTGCCAGCAGCTTTAGCGGGGTCACAGATACGCAGTATTTT. Its translation is CASSFSGVTDTQYF.

V gene TRBV19 combines with J gene TRBJ2-3; D perhaps matches TRBD2 (6 bases). In germline, CDR1 is LNHDA, CDR2 SQIVND (reference sequence). The CDR3 contains 19 residues. V lost 4 bases and J 0 bases, leaving 23 bases between the germline ends. The CDR3 nucleotides are TGTGCCAGTAGTACTCGGTGGGGTGGGCTAGCGACGAGCACAGATACGCAGTATTTT. As protein: CASSTRWGGLATSTDTQYF.

This clone was picked up one time. V usage is TRBV5-4 and J usage is TRBJ2-5; the match to TRBD2 covers 14 bases. The germline V gene has CDR1 SGHNT and CDR2 YYREEE (reference sequence). V lost 3 bases to trimming and J lost 6 bases; unmatched junction nucleotides: 16. This CDR3 comprises 19 residues. This chain's CDR3 is CASSSSQTSGGARGKTQYF. The CDR3 bases are TGTGCCAGCAGCTCCTCGCAGACTAGCGGGGGGGCCAGGGGGAAGACCCAGTACTTC.

The rearrangement links TRBV14 to TRBJ1-2; possible D gene TRBD1, 6 bases. Per the germline V gene, CDR1 is SGHDN and CDR2 is FVKESK. V was pared by 4 bases and J by 1 base, with 7 bases between. The length of the CDR3 is 13 residues. For the CDR3, the DNA is TGTGCCAGCAGCCCCAGGGGTAACTATGGCTACACCTTC. It is translated as CASSPRGNYGYTF.

This clone came up once. This chain joins TRBV5-4 and TRBJ2-2, with a tentative D call TRBD2 (5 bases). The CDR3 sequence is 16 residues long. Germline V gene data show CDR1 as SGHNT and CDR2 as YYREEE (reference sequence). Trimming took 1 base from V and 6 from J, leaving 16 bases between them. The CDR3 spells CASSLFRGISPGELFF. CDR3 bases: TGTGCCAGCAGCTTGTTTCGGGGTATTTCACCCGGGGAGCTGTTTTTT.